Reported below is one T cell receptor (beta chain). Its antigen remains unknown. V lost 2 bases to trimming and J lost 6 bases, with 16 bases between them. The CDR3 is 15 residues long. The germline V gene has CDR1 LGHNA and CDR2 YNFKEQ. Here immunoSEQ multiplex PCR was the method, and the copy in TCRdb shows in-frame clones only, minus some. The repertoire holds around 70,000 clones, roughly nine tenths seen once, with around 4.9% in the top ten. This record comes from a study of resident and recirculating memory T cells in vitiligo. The overall study: The samples were homogenized without cell sorting before genomic DNA extraction. Study observations and caveats: Different lesions suggested infiltration by different T cell clones.

Anyone treated within the previous three months was excluded. The chain uses TRBV4-2 and TRBJ1-2; D might be TRBD1 (6 bases). The sequenced material came from blood. The clonotype originates from a male donor with vitiligo. CDR3 residues: CASSQQTGNSHGYTF. Written as DNA, the CDR3 is TGTGCCAGCAGCCAACAAACAGGGAACAGCCATGGCTACACCTTC.